These 29 T cell receptor beta chains originate from one sample sequenced in a study of T cell responses to AZD1222 COVID-19 vaccine. Measured with immunoSEQ multiplex PCR; TCRdb has only the in-frame clones, and not every one. The sample shows some 110,000 clones, 85% to 90% of them seen only once. The specimen was peripheral blood, collected 28 days after the second AZD1222 dose. Receptors were obtained from an adult who received the AZD1222 COVID-19 vaccine.

V gene TRBV28 combines with J gene TRBJ2-7; D is unresolved. CDR1 is MDHEN, CDR2 SYDVKM, per germline. The CDR3 spans 14 residues. Trimming took off 6 bases at V and 5 bases at J, with 17 bases between the two ends. CDR3 amino acids: CASRPGSSVDEQYF. CDR3 in DNA: TGTGCCAGCAGGCCGGGCTCCTCTGTGGACGAGCAGTACTTC.

The chain combines TRBV7-9 with TRBJ1-2; 11 positions match TRBD1. CDR3 size: 14 residues. From germline, CDR1 is SEHNR and CDR2 FQNEAQ (reference sequence). With 5 bases clipped from V and 7 bases from J, the junction kept 6 bases outside the gene matches. CDR3 loop: CASSTEGQGGGYTF. The CDR3 nucleotides are TGTGCCAGCAGCACGGAGGGACAGGGGGGTGGCTACACCTTC.

This rearrangement joins TRBV3-1 (or the pseudogene TRBV3-2) to TRBJ1-5; D unresolved. The V end lost 0 bases, the J end lost 4 bases, and 10 bases lay between the germline ends. The length of the CDR3 is 15 residues. The germline CDR1 and CDR2 sequences are LGHDT and YNNKEL (reference sequence). CDR3 nucleotide sequence: TGTGCCAGCAGCCAAGAAACTTATACAAATCAGCCCCAGCATTTT. Residues: CASSQETYTNQPQHF.

The chain combines TRBV5-6 with TRBJ1-2; D not certain. Germline CDR1 reads SGHDT; CDR2 reads YYEEEE. Trimming left V 3 bases short and J 7 bases short, with 13 bases between. This CDR3 is 13 amino acids long. In DNA, the CDR3 is TGTGCCAGCAGCTGGAGACCGGGGTTTGGCTACACCTTC. Its translation is CASSWRPGFGYTF.

The gene calls are TRBV5-1 and TRBJ1-5, with a weak D call TRBD1 (6 bases). The CDR3 length is 14 residues. Germline CDR1 is SGHRS and CDR2 is YFSETQ. Trimming stripped 4 bases from V and 2 bases from J, with 10 bases between. The CDR3 loop reads CASSVGHGNQPQHF. The DNA of the CDR3 is TGCGCCAGCAGCGTGGGACACGGCAATCAGCCCCAGCATTTT.

CDR3 DNA: TGTGCCACCAGCAGAGTTGGCTTTGGGTGGGAACCATACTACGAGCAGTACTTC. Translating gives CATSRVGFGWEPYYEQYF. The chain combines TRBV15 with TRBJ2-7; D is ambiguous. Deletions cut 1 base from V and 3 bases from J, with 22 bases between. The CDR3 extends over 18 amino acids. From germline, CDR1 is LNHNV and CDR2 YYDKDF (reference sequence).

V gene TRBV29-1 combines with J gene TRBJ2-3; 7 positions match TRBD1. Per germline, CDR1 SQVTM and CDR2 ANQGSEA. The CDR3 runs 14 residues. V gave up 4 bases and J gave up 3 bases; unmatched junction bases: 7. CDR3 sequence: CSVGGAGGTDTQYF. CDR3 bases: TGCAGCGTTGGAGGGGCAGGGGGAACAGATACGCAGTATTTT.

The gene calls are TRBV2 and TRBJ1-1; D unresolved. This CDR3 has 14 residues. From germline, CDR1 is SNHLY and CDR2 FYNNEI. CDR3 protein: CATVLSRMNTEAFF. The CDR3 DNA follows: TGTGCAACTGTCCTCTCTCGCATGAACACTGAAGCTTTCTTT.

This chain joins TRBV6-2 or TRBV6-3 and TRBJ2-1; D gene uncertain. CDR3 size: 16 residues. Trimming left V 3 bases short and J 6 bases short, with 18 bases between. Germline values: CDR1 MNHEY, CDR2 SVGEGT. The CDR3 region is CASSYTLQTGVNEQFF. CDR3 DNA: TGTGCCAGCAGTTATACGCTGCAAACTGGGGTCAATGAGCAGTTCTTC.

The rearrangement links TRBV6-5 to TRBJ1-1; D is undetermined. V lost 0 bases, J lost 1 base, and 9 bases lay in between. Germline-derived CDR1 and CDR2 are MNHEY and SVGAGI. The CDR3 is 15 amino acids. The CDR3 bases are TGTGCCAGCAGTTACTCGGTGTCAGCGAACACTGAAGCTTTCTTT. This translates into CASSYSVSANTEAFF.

The chain recombines TRBV28 with TRBJ1-1; D unclear. Germline CDR1 reads MDHEN; CDR2 reads SYDVKM. CDR3 size: 12 residues. The ends were cut back, 5 bases at V and 1 base at J, with 5 bases in the middle. The CDR3 reads CASSPPNTEAFF. The CDR3 region has the DNA TGTGCCAGCAGTCCCCCGAACACTGAAGCTTTCTTT.

The gene calls are TRBV18 and TRBJ2-7; D might be TRBD1 or TRBD2, each matching 5 bases. Germline CDR1 KGHSH, CDR2 LQKENI. The CDR3 loop spans 16 amino acids. V lost 6 bases to trimming and J lost 2 bases, with 20 bases between them. CDR3 DNA sequence: TGTGCCAGCTCTCCCCGGCGCGATCCGGGACCCTACGAGCAGTACTTC. Its translation: CASSPRRDPGPYEQYF.

The chain links TRBV18 to TRBJ2-7, with D possibly matching TRBD1 (5 bases). The V gene's germline CDR1 is KGHSH and CDR2 LQKENI. The CDR3 length is 14 residues. Trimming shortened V by 0 bases and J by 5 bases, and 11 bases separated the two germline ends. This chain's CDR3 is CASSPPGRGDEQYF. The CDR3 coding sequence is TGTGCCAGCTCACCACCGGGTAGGGGCGACGAGCAGTACTTC.

The chain uses TRBV7-3 and TRBJ1-5; no firm D call. With 0 bases removed from V and 0 bases from J, the gap between germline ends came to 15 bases. The CDR3 totals 18 residues. Germline V lookup: CDR1 SGHTA, CDR2 FQGTGA. Here the CDR3 reads CASSLTPWHGYSNQPQHF. In nucleotides, the CDR3 is TGTGCCAGCAGCTTAACCCCATGGCACGGATATAGCAATCAGCCCCAGCATTTT.

The V call is TRBV5-4, the J call TRBJ1-6; 7 bases are a match to TRBD1. This CDR3 region has 18 residues. Germline values: CDR1 SGHNT, CDR2 YYREEE (reference sequence). V shed 5 bases and J 10 bases; nucleotides not matched to a gene: 21. The CDR3 DNA sequence: TGTGCCAGCAGTTCAGACCCCTCGACAGACAGGGTTGGGTCACCCCTCCACTTT. It encodes CASSSDPSTDRVGSPLHF.

V gene TRBV5-4 combines with J gene TRBJ2-5, with TRBD2 matching over 14 bases. The junction had 6 bases not matched to a gene; V was cut back by 4 bases and J by 1 base. The CDR3 runs 17 residues. The germline CDR1 and CDR2 sequences are SGHNT and YYREEE (reference sequence). CDR3 nucleotide sequence: TGTGCCAGCAGCACCGGACTAGCGGGAGGCCTCCAAGAGACCCAGTACTTC. It translates to CASSTGLAGGLQETQYF.

The chain carries TRBV27 and TRBJ2-5, with D hard to call. This CDR3 spans 15 amino acids. The V gene's germline CDR1 is MNHEY and CDR2 SMNVEV (reference sequence). Trimming removed 0 bases at V and 4 bases at J, with 12 bases between. The CDR3 spells CASSLSAGVGETQYF. In nucleotides, the CDR3 is TGTGCCAGCAGTTTATCGGCAGGAGTAGGAGAGACCCAGTACTTC.

The genes are TRBV3-1 (or the pseudogene TRBV3-2) and TRBJ2-7; unclear D gene. Germline values: CDR1 LGHDT, CDR2 YNNKEL (reference sequence). The CDR3 has 13 amino acids. V was trimmed by 1 base and J by 3 bases, leaving 7 bases between them. DNA of the CDR3: TGTGCCAGCAGCCAAGTAGGTATCTACGAGCAGTACTTC. This sequence encodes CASSQVGIYEQYF.

The gene calls are TRBV25-1 and TRBJ1-4; 8 nucleotides agree with TRBD1. Germline-derived CDR1 and CDR2 are MGHDK and SYGVNS. The V and J ends lost 4 bases and 8 bases, in that order; junction bases with no gene match: 6. The CDR3 runs to 14 residues. CDR3: CASSVNRGSEKLFF. Written as DNA, the CDR3 is TGTGCCAGCAGTGTTAACAGGGGGAGCGAAAAACTGTTTTTT.

The chain has TRBV5-6 and TRBJ1-1, with unresolved D. Trimming stripped 5 bases from V and 4 bases from J, with 9 bases between. Germline lookup yields CDR1 SGHDT and CDR2 YYEEEE. This CDR3 is built from 12 residues. Here the CDR3 reads CASSKPGTEAFF. CDR3 nucleotide sequence: TGTGCCAGCAGTAAACCGGGCACTGAAGCTTTCTTT. The variable domain in full, completed from reference TRBV5-6 and TRBJ1-1, reads DAGVTQSPTHLIKTRGQQVTLRCSPKSGHDTVSWYQQALGQGPQFIFQYYEEEERQRGNFPDRFSGHQFPNYSSELNVNALLLGDSALYLCASSKPGTEAFFGQGTRLTVV.

The chain uses TRBV5-1 and TRBJ2-3; TRBD2 aligns across 9 bases. The J segment lost 1 base and the V segment lost 0 bases, leaving 6 bases of the junction unmatched. The germline V gene encodes CDR1 SGHRS and CDR2 YFSETQ. This CDR3 spans 17 amino acids. The CDR3 DNA follows: TGCGCCAGCAGCTTGGCGTCTAGCGGGACTGGCACAGATACGCAGTATTTT. It specifies CASSLASSGTGTDTQYF. The full variable domain, in which reference TRBV5-1 and TRBJ2-3 provide the parts outside the CDR3, is KAGVTQTPRYLIKTRGQQVTLSCSPISGHRSVSWYQQTPGQGLQFLFEYFSETQRNKGNFPGRFSGRQFSNSRSEMNVSTLELGDSALYLCASSLASSGTGTDTQYFGPGTRLTVL.

The V gene is TRBV7-2, the J gene TRBJ2-3; D unresolved. Germline assignment: CDR1 SGHTA and CDR2 FQGNSA. The CDR3 is 14 residues long. V was pared by 1 base and J by 0 bases, with 5 bases between. The CDR3 loop is CASSLGTSTDTQYF. The CDR3 nucleotides are TGTGCCAGCAGCTTAGGTACTAGCACAGATACGCAGTATTTT.

V is TRBV28 and J is TRBJ1-6; D ambiguous. The CDR3 covers 16 residues. Trimming shortened V by 5 bases and J by 5 bases, and 16 bases separated the two germline ends. Germline V gene data show CDR1 as MDHEN and CDR2 as SYDVKM. The CDR3 spells CASSPAGSPNNSPLHF. In DNA, the CDR3 is TGTGCCAGCAGTCCAGCAGGATCCCCTAATAATTCACCCCTCCACTTT.

The chain uses TRBV10-1 and TRBJ2-3, with D perhaps TRBD2 (6 bases). The V gene lost 1 base and the J gene lost 3 bases, with 8 bases spanning the gap. Germline V gene lookup returns CDR1 WNHNN and CDR2 SYGVQD (reference sequence). The CDR3 extends over 14 amino acids. CDR3: CASSEWDSTDTQYF. CDR3 DNA: TGCGCCAGCAGTGAGTGGGACTCAACAGATACGCAGTATTTT.

The chain joins TRBV7-6 to TRBJ2-7; maybe TRBD1 (5 bases). CDR1 and CDR2 from the germline V gene are SGHVS and FNYEAQ. Trimming cost V 2 bases and J 1 base, with 9 bases left between them. This CDR3 has 14 amino acids. Here the CDR3 DNA reads TGTGCCAGCAGCTTAAGACAGTTATCCTACGAGCAGTACTTC. This translates into CASSLRQLSYEQYF.

The rearrangement joins TRBV28 to TRBJ1-2; possible D gene TRBD1, 6 bases. V lost 4 bases, J lost 7 bases, and 13 bases lay in between. The CDR3 contains 13 residues. From germline, CDR1 is MDHEN and CDR2 SYDVKM. CDR3 protein: CASSWGGAGGYTF. In nucleotides, the CDR3 is TGTGCCAGCAGTTGGGGGGGGGCTGGTGGCTACACCTTC.

The V call is TRBV24-1, the J call TRBJ2-1, with 9 bases matching TRBD2. From germline, CDR1 is KGHDR and CDR2 SFDVKD. The CDR3 runs to 16 residues. With 6 bases clipped from V and 8 bases from J, the junction kept 13 bases outside the gene matches. CDR3 DNA: TGTGCCACCAGTTCTCCACCCCTAGCGGGGACCCATGAGCAGTTCTTC. Its translation: CATSSPPLAGTHEQFF.

V is TRBV4-3 and J is TRBJ1-6; TRBD1 matches 7 bases. Germline lookup yields CDR1 LGHNA and CDR2 YSLEER. This CDR3 has 20 residues. Germline trimming cut 0 bases from V and 4 bases from J; bases unmatched to any gene: 15. Here the CDR3 DNA reads TGCGCCAGCAGCCAAGACTTTCGACAGGGCAAAGGATTTTATAATTCACCCCTCCACTTT. Residues: CASSQDFRQGKGFYNSPLHF.

This rearrangement joins TRBV24-1 to TRBJ1-2; 10 positions match TRBD1. CDR3 length equals 15 residues. V was pared by 4 bases and J by 4 bases, with 5 bases of the junction left unmatched. Germline CDR1 reads KGHDR; CDR2 reads SFDVKD. In DNA form, the CDR3 reads TGTGCCACCAGTGAAGTGACAGGGGGCTTCTATGGCTACACCTTC. Translation: CATSEVTGGFYGYTF.